This TCR beta chain was sequenced for a study of T-cell memory formation after mild COVID-19. Study outcomes and limitations: The second-wave clones peaking on day 37 were not confirmed as SARS-CoV-2-specific. Mostly located in CM and EM were contracting CD4+ clones, with contracting CD8+ clones located in EMRA.

Germline assignment: CDR1 SGDLS and CDR2 YYNGEE. This CDR3 has 15 residues. The V and J ends lost 0 bases and 0 bases respectively, with 9 bases between them. In its sample, this clonotype was seen a few times. What it recognizes is unknown. Using its own MiXCR run on the 5' RACE reads, TCRdb lists one record per CDR3 protein. The sample shows more than 250,000 distinct CDR3 sequences, about 20% of them seen only once. Sequences were obtained from PBMCs or a T cell subset sorted from them (not recorded which). V usage is TRBV9 and J usage is TRBJ1-1; D is undetermined. The clonotype originates from a man aged 18-30 years who had mild COVID-19 (a few samples of this study predate the infection). Cell type and time point are not known. This CDR3 is CASSVDVGLNTEAFF. The CDR3 bases are TGTGCCAGCAGCGTAGACGTCGGTCTGAACACTGAAGCTTTCTTT.